This T cell receptor beta chain emerged from a study of CD8 T cells in Susac syndrome. Negative isolation yielded the CD8+ and CD4+ T cells, while FACS enriched the TEMRA cells. On this clonotype itself: Its antigen is not known.

The RNA input was roughly 0.5 to 1 ug, and it was reverse transcribed with random hexamers. Multiplex immunoSEQ PCR targeted 54 Vbeta and 13 Jbeta TCR beta segments. Using its own MiXCR run on the immunoSEQ multiplex PCR reads, TCRdb lists one record per CDR3 protein. The table has 250,000 to 350,000 distinct CDR3 sequences, approximately 81% seen once; the top ten hold around 0.12%. The CDR3 extends over 16 amino acids. Germline loops: CDR1 SGDLS, CDR2 YYNGEE. The junction had 3 bases not matched to a gene; V was cut back by 3 bases and J by 0 bases. Whole-study results and caveats: The TCR sequencing and HLA analysis in the study involved a relatively small number of individuals, as the study acknowledged.

The TCR sequence derives from a human donor with multiple sclerosis. The sequencing sample was made of CD8+ T cells from PBMCs. The V gene is TRBV9, the J gene TRBJ2-3, with 11 bases lining up with TRBD2. CDR3: CASSAGLADSTDTQYF. In DNA, the CDR3 is TGTGCCAGCAGCGCGGGACTAGCGGATAGCACAGATACGCAGTATTTT.